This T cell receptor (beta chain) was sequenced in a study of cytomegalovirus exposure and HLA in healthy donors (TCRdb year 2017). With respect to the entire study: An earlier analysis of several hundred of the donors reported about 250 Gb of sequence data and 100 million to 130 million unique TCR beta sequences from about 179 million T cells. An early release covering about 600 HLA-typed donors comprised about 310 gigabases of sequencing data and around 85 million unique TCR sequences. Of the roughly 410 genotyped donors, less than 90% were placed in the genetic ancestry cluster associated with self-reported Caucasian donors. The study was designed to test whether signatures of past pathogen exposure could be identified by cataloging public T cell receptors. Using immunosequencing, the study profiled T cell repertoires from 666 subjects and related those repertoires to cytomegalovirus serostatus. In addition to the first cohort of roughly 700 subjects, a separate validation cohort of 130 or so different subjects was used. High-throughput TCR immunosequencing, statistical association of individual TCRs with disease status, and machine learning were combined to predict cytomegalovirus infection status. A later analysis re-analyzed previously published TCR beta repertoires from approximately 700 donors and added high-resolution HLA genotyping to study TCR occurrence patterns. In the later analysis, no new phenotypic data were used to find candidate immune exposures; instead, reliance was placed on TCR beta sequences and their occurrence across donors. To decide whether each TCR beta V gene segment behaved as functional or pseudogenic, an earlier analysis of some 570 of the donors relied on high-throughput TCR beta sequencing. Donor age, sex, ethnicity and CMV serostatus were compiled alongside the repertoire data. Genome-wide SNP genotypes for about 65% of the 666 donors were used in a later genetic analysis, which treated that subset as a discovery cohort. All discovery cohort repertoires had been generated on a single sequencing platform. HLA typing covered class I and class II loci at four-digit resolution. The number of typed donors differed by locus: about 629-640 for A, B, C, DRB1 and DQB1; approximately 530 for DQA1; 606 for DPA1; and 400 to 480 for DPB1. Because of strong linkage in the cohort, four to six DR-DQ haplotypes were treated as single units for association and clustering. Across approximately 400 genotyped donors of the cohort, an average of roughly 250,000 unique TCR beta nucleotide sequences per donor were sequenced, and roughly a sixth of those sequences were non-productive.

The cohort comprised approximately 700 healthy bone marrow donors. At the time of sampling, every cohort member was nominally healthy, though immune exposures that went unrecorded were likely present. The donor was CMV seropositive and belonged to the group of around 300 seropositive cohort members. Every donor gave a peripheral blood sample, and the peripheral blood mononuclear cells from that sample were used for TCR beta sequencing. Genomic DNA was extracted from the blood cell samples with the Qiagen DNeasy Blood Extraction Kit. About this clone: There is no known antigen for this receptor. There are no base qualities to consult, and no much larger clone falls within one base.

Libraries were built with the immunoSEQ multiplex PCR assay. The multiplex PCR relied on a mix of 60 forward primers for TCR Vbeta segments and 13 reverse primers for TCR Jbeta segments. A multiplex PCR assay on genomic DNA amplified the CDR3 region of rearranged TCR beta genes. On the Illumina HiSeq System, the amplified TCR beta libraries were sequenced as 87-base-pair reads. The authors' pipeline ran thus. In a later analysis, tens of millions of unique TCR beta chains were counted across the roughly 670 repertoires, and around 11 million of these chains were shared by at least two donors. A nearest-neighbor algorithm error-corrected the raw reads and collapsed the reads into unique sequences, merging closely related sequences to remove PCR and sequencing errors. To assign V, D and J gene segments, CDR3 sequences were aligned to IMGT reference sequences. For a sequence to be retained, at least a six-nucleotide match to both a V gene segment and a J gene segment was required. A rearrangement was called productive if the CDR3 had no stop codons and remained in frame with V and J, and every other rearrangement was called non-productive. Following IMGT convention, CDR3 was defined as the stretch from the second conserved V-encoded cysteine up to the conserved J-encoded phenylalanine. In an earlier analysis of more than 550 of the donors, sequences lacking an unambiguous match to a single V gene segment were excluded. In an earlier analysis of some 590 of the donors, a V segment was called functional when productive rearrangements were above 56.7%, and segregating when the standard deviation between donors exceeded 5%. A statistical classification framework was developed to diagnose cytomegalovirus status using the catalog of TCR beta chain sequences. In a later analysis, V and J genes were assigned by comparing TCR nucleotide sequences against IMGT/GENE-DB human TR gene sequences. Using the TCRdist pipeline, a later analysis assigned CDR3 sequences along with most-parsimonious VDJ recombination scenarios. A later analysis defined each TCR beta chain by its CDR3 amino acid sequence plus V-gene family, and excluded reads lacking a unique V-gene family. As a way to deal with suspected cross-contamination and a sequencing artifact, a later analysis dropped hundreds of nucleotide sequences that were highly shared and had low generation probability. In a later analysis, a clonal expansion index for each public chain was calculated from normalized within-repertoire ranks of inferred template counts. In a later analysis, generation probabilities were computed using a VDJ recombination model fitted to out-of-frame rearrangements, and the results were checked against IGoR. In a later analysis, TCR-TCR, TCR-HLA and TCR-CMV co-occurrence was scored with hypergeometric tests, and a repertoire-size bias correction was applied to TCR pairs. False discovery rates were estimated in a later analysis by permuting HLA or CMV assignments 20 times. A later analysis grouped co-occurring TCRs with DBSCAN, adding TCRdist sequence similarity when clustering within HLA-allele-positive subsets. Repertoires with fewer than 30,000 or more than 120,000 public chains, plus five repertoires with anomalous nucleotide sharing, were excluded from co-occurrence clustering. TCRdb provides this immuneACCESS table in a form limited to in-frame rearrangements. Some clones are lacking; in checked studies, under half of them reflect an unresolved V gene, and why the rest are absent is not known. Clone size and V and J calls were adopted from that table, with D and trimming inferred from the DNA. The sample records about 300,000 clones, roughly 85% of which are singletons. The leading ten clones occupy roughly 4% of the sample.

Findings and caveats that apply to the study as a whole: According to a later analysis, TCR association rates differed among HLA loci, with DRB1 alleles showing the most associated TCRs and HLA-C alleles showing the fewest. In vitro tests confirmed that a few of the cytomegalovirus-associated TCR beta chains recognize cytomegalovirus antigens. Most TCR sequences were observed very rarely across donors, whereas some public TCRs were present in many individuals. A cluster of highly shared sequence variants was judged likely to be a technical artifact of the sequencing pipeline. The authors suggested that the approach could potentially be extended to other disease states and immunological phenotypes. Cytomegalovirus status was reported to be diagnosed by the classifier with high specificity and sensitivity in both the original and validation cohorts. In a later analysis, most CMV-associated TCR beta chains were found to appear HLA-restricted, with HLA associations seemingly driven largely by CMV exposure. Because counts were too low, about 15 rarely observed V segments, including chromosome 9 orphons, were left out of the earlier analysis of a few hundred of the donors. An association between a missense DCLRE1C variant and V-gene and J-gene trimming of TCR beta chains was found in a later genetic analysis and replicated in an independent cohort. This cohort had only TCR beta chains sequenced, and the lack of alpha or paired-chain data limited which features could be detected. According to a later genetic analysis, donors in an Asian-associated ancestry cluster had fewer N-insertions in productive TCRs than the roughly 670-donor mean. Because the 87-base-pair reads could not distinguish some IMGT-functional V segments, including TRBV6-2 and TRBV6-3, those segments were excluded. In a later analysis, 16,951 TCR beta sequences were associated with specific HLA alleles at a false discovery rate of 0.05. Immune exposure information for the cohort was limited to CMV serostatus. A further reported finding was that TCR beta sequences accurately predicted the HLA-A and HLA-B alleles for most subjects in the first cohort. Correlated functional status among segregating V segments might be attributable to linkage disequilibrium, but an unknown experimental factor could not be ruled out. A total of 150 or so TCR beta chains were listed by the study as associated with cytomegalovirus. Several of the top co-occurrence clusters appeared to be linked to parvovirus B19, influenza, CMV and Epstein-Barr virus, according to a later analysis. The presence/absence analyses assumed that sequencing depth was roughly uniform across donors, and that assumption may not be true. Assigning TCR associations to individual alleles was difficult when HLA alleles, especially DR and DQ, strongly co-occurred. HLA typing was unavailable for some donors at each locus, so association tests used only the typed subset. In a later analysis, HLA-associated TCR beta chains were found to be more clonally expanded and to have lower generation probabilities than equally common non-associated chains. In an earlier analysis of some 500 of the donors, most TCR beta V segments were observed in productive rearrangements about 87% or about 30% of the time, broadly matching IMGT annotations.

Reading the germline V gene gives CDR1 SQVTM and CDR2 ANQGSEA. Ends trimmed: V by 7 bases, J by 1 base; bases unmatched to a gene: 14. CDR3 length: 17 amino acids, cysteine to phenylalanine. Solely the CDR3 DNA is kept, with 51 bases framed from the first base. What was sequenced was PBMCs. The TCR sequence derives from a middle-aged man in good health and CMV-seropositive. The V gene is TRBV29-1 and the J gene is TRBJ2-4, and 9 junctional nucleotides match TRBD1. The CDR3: CSARDRVGEGAKNIQYF. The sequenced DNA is TGCAGCGCCCGGGACAGGGTCGGGGAAGGGGCCAAAAACATTCAGTACTTC. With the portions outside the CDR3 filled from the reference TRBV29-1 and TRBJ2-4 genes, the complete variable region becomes SAVISQKPSRDICQRGTSLTIQCQVDSQVTMMFWYRQQPGQSLTLIATANQGSEATYESGFVIDKFPISRPNLTFSTLTVSNMSPEDSSIYLCSARDRVGEGAKNIQYFGAGTRLSVL.